Below are 31 T cell receptor beta chains sequenced from a single sample in a study of cytomegalovirus exposure and HLA in healthy donors. PCR used 60 Vbeta primers and 13 Jbeta primers. The method was immunoSEQ multiplex PCR; TCRdb's version includes in-frame clones alone and lacks a portion of them. The sample consists of roughly 150,000 clones, roughly 75% of them appearing once. Material: PBMCs. These receptors were obtained from a man younger than 35 in good health and CMV-seronegative.

This clone occurred once. This chain connects TRBV2 to TRBJ2-5; TRBD2 matches 14 bases. Germline V lookup: CDR1 SNHLY, CDR2 FYNNEI. This CDR3 comprises 15 residues. Unmatched junction bases numbered 5, after V lost 6 bases and J lost 5 bases. CDR3 nucleotides: TGTGCCAGCAGGGACCGGACTAGCGGGGGGGAGACCCAGTACTTC. This codes for CASRDRTSGGETQYF.

The gene calls are TRBV13 and TRBJ2-2, with TRBD1 matching 7 bases. V was clipped by 5 bases and J by 6 bases; unmatched bases: 3. In germline, CDR1 is PRHDT, CDR2 FYEKMQ (reference sequence). This CDR3 comprises 13 residues. CDR3 protein: CASSDRASGELFF. Written as DNA, the CDR3 is TGTGCCAGCAGCGACAGGGCATCCGGGGAGCTGTTTTTT.

The CDR3 sequence: CASSLAGLVTYNEQFF. CDR3 in DNA: TGTGCCAGCAGCTTAGCGGGGCTAGTCACCTACAATGAGCAGTTCTTC. The rearrangement links TRBV7-8 to TRBJ2-1; a weak D match, TRBD1 (5 bases). CDR3 size: 16 residues. The ends were cut back, 0 bases at V and 2 bases at J, with 11 bases in the middle. The germline V gene has CDR1 SGHVS and CDR2 FQNEAQ.

This clone has just a few counts. One end of the junction does not line up with germline, which may come from a read error. The V gene is TRBV7-7, the J gene TRBJ2-7; 9 nucleotides align to TRBD1. The CDR3 extends over 15 amino acids. Germline V gene sequence: CDR1 SSHAT, CDR2 FNYEAQ (reference sequence). The CDR3 DNA reads as TGTGCTAGCAGCCGACAGGGGGGATCCCTTTACGAGCAGTACTTC. It encodes CASSRQGGSLYEQYF.

The V and J genes are TRBV5-1 and TRBJ1-4; the D is unclear. Germline loops: CDR1 SGHRS, CDR2 YFSETQ. V was cut by 2 bases and J by 2 bases, with 7 bases left in between. This CDR3 region has 14 residues. CDR3 DNA sequence: TGCGCCAGCAGCTTCCAGGCGACTAATGAAAAACTGTTTTTT. This gives the protein CASSFQATNEKLFF.

The V call is TRBV7-2, the J call TRBJ2-1; D is unclear. The CDR3 length is 15 residues. V dropped 3 bases and J dropped 3 bases, with 12 bases sitting between them. The germline V gene encodes CDR1 SGHTA and CDR2 FQGNSA. The CDR3 DNA sequence: TGTGCCAGCAGCTTGGCGCCAGGAAACTACAATGAGCAGTTCTTC. Protein: CASSLAPGNYNEQFF.

This clone is a singleton in its sample. The chain has TRBV6-1 and TRBJ2-7, with 9 bases fitting TRBD1. V shed 5 bases, J shed 4 bases, and the junction held 9 bases outside the gene matches. The germline V gene has CDR1 MNHNS and CDR2 SASEGT. The CDR3 has 15 amino acids. CDR3 region: CASSPYGTGLYEQYF. CDR3 nucleotide sequence: TGTGCCAGCAGTCCTTACGGGACAGGGCTATACGAGCAGTACTTC.

The rearrangement links TRBV28 to TRBJ2-1; weak D call: TRBD1 (5 bases). The V end lost 10 bases, the J end lost 0 bases, and 10 bases lay between the germline ends. Germline CDR1 reads MDHEN; CDR2 reads SYDVKM. CDR3 length equals 13 residues. The CDR3 sequence is CATQQDSYNEQFF. Written as DNA, the CDR3 is TGTGCCACCCAACAGGACTCCTACAATGAGCAGTTCTTC.

This chain joins TRBV5-6 and TRBJ2-1; D may be TRBD2 (6 bases). Trimming cost V 4 bases and J 4 bases, with 9 bases left between them. Germline V gives CDR1 SGHDT, CDR2 YYEEEE. The length of the CDR3 is 13 residues. The CDR3 sequence: CASSGGLYNEQFF. Written as DNA, the CDR3 is TGTGCCAGCAGCGGGGGACTTTACAATGAGCAGTTCTTC.

The chain combines TRBV9 with TRBJ2-7, with 8 bases aligning to TRBD1. This CDR3 is 14 amino acids long. Per germline, CDR1 SGDLS and CDR2 YYNGEE. V lost 2 bases and J lost 2; bases outside the gene matches: 3. CDR3 DNA sequence: TGTGCCAGCAGCGTCGGACAGGGACCCTACGAGCAGTACTTC. This sequence encodes CASSVGQGPYEQYF.

The V call is TRBV6-5, the J call TRBJ2-7, with D perhaps TRBD1 (5 bases). From germline, CDR1 is MNHEY and CDR2 SVGAGI. There are 15 residues in the CDR3. V was trimmed by 0 bases and J by 1 base, leaving 10 bases between them. The DNA of the CDR3 is TGTGCCAGCAGTTACTCGCTACAGGCGTCCTACGAGCAGTACTTC. Protein sequence: CASSYSLQASYEQYF.

The CDR3 region has the DNA TGTGCCAGTAGACCAACAGGGGAAGGCTCCTACGAGCAGTACTTC. As protein: CASRPTGEGSYEQYF. This rearrangement joins TRBV19 to TRBJ2-7; TRBD1 aligns across 7 bases. The germline V gene encodes CDR1 LNHDA and CDR2 SQIVND (reference sequence). The J segment lost 0 bases and the V segment lost 6 bases, leaving 8 bases of the junction unmatched. The CDR3 consists of 15 residues.

In the case of this clone: At the DNA level, this CDR3 is encoded by other sequences in the same sample as well. V gene TRBV28 combines with J gene TRBJ1-2; possible D gene TRBD1, 5 bases. CDR1 is MDHEN and CDR2 is SYDVKM in the germline V gene. V was trimmed by 6 bases and J by 3 bases, leaving 8 bases between them. This CDR3 has 12 residues. The CDR3 is CASSLRDYGYTF. The CDR3, as DNA: TGTGCCAGCAGCCTCAGGGACTATGGCTACACCTTC.

This clone was observed a single time. The J gene is TRBJ2-7, the V gene TRBV10-2; D call uncertain. Between the trimmed V and J ends, which lost 6 bases and 6 bases, there was a span of 15 bases. Germline CDR1 and CDR2: WSHSY and SAAADI. The CDR3 is 13 amino acids. The DNA of the CDR3 is TGCGCCAGCAGCGGTCCCCCCAGAGGCGAGCAGTACTTC. It translates to CASSGPPRGEQYF.

The J gene is TRBJ2-5, the V gene TRBV19; D possibly corresponds to TRBD2 (6 bases). The V gene's germline CDR1 is LNHDA and CDR2 SQIVND (reference sequence). V shed 3 bases and J shed 4 bases, with 24 bases lying between them. CDR3 length: 18 residues. In DNA form, the CDR3 reads TGTGCCAGTAGTATCGGGCTGTTAGGCCCGGGGGTGGGAGAGACCCAGTACTTC. Its translation is CASSIGLLGPGVGETQYF.

The V gene is TRBV27, the J gene TRBJ1-2, with D possibly matching TRBD1 (6 bases). Germline V CDR1 and CDR2: MNHEY, SMNVEV (reference sequence). Trimming left V 5 bases short and J 6 bases short, with 19 bases between. The CDR3 extends over 15 amino acids. CDR3 sequence (DNA): TGTGCCAGCAGTCCCGGGACAATCCCCCGCCATGGCTACACCTTC. Amino acid sequence: CASSPGTIPRHGYTF.

This chain uses TRBV10-3 with TRBJ1-1, with a weak D call TRBD1 (5 bases). CDR3 length: 13 amino acids. CDR1 and CDR2 from the germline V gene are ENHRY and SYGVKD. Trimming left V 7 bases short and J 1 base short, with 10 bases between. The CDR3 region has the DNA TGTGCCATCATGGGCGGGGGGAACACTGAAGCTTTCTTT. Amino acids: CAIMGGGNTEAFF.

This sequence joins TRBV14 and TRBJ1-2; TRBD1 aligns across 7 bases. J was trimmed by 4 bases and V by 5 bases; bases with no gene match: 7. The CDR3 runs to 14 residues. Looked up from germline, CDR1 is SGHDN and CDR2 is FVKESK. CDR3 sequence reads: CASSNGQDVYGYTF. The CDR3 DNA follows: TGTGCCAGCAGCAATGGACAGGACGTCTATGGCTACACCTTC.

V gene TRBV4-2 combines with J gene TRBJ1-1; 9 nucleotides match TRBD1. After removal of 3 bases from V and 1 base from J, the junction contained 9 bases not matched to a gene. Germline CDR1 LGHNA, CDR2 YNFKEQ. The CDR3 consists of 17 residues. The CDR3 DNA sequence: TGTGCCAGCAGCCAGGCCATGGGGACAGGGACGAACACTGAAGCTTTCTTT. Residues: CASSQAMGTGTNTEAFF.

Points on this clone: Other DNA sequences from this sample encode an identical CDR3 as well. This rearrangement joins TRBV20-1 to TRBJ2-5; D gene ambiguous. V was cut by 3 bases and J by 4 bases, with 6 bases left in between. Germline values: CDR1 DFQATT, CDR2 SNEGSKA (reference sequence). This CDR3 comprises 11 residues. CDR3 nucleotide sequence: TGCAGTGCTAGCACTGGAGAGACCCAGTACTTC. Translated, it gives CSASTGETQYF.

The sample holds one count of this clone. V usage is TRBV7-2 and J usage is TRBJ2-3; TRBD1 might be the D (5 bases). Trimming shortened V by 5 bases and J by 3 bases, and 18 bases separated the two germline ends. The CDR3 contains 16 residues. Germline CDR1 is SGHTA and CDR2 is FQGNSA. DNA for the CDR3: TGTGCCAGCAGCCCAGGGCTCAGGGAACTGACAGATACGCAGTATTTT. It is translated as CASSPGLRELTDTQYF. Full variable domain (outside the CDR3, taken from reference TRBV7-2 and TRBJ2-3): GAGVSQSPSNKVTEKGKDVELRCDPISGHTALYWYRQSLGQGLEFLIYFQGNSAPDKSGLPSDRFSAERTGGSVSTLTIQRTQQEDSAVYLCASSPGLRELTDTQYFGPGTRLTVL.

CDR3 region: CASSRRTTGTGELFF. The CDR3 DNA follows: TGTGCCAGTAGCCGAAGGACAACTGGAACCGGGGAGCTGTTTTTT. The chain uses TRBV19 and TRBJ2-2, with D maybe TRBD1 (5 bases). The V end lost 6 bases, the J end lost 5 bases, and 16 bases lay between the germline ends. In germline, CDR1 is LNHDA, CDR2 SQIVND (reference sequence). This CDR3 has 15 amino acids. Together with reference TRBV19 and TRBJ2-2, the CDR3 gives the full variable domain: DGGITQSPKYLFRKEGQNVTLSCEQNLNHDAMYWYRQDPGQGLRLIYYSQIVNDFQKGDIAEGYSVSREKKESFPLTVTSAQKNPTAFYLCASSRRTTGTGELFFGEGSRLTVL.

The V gene is TRBV2, the J gene TRBJ2-7; 9 bases align to TRBD1. The CDR3 extends over 14 amino acids. J was trimmed by 5 bases and V by 4 bases; bases with no gene match: 6. CDR1 and CDR2 from the germline V gene are SNHLY and FYNNEI. The CDR3 DNA follows: TGTGCCAGCAGTGGGAACAGGGGGCCCCACGAGCAGTACTTC. This codes for CASSGNRGPHEQYF.

In its sample, this clone was seen a few times. The V call is TRBV7-9, the J call TRBJ1-1; TRBD1 matches 7 bases. Germline V gene lookup returns CDR1 SEHNR and CDR2 FQNEAQ (reference sequence). The junction had 10 bases not matched to a gene; V was cut back by 4 bases and J by 5 bases. This CDR3 is built from 15 residues. In DNA form, the CDR3 reads TGTGCCAGCAGCTCTAACAGGGGAAGGCGGACTGAAGCTTTCTTT. It is translated as CASSSNRGRRTEAFF. Filled out from reference TRBV7-9 and TRBJ1-1, the complete variable domain reads DTGVSQNPRHKITKRGQNVTFRCDPISEHNRLYWYRQTLGQGPEFLTYFQNEAQLEKSRLLSDRFSAERPKGSFSTLEIQRTEQGDSAMYLCASSSNRGRRTEAFFGQGTRLTVV.

CDR3 DNA: TGCGCCAGCAGCTTGGAGGTCAGGGAGACCCAGTACTTC. It encodes CASSLEVRETQYF. The chain has TRBV5-1 and TRBJ2-5; no reliable D call. The CDR3 is made up of 13 amino acids. The germline V and J ends were trimmed by 0 bases and 5 bases, with 8 bases remaining between them. Germline values: CDR1 SGHRS, CDR2 YFSETQ. The variable domain in full, with the rest retrieved from reference TRBV5-1 and TRBJ2-5, is KAGVTQTPRYLIKTRGQQVTLSCSPISGHRSVSWYQQTPGQGLQFLFEYFSETQRNKGNFPGRFSGRQFSNSRSEMNVSTLELGDSALYLCASSLEVRETQYFGPGTRLLVL.

The V gene is TRBV5-1, the J gene TRBJ2-3; 8 bases fit TRBD1. The CDR3 sequence is 15 residues long. Losses at the gene ends were 4 bases for V and 5 bases for J; bases not matched to a gene: 9. CDR1 is SGHRS and CDR2 is YFSETQ in the germline V gene. The CDR3 region has the DNA TGCGCCAGCAGCCCTGACAGGGGAGGTAGAGATACGCAGTATTTT. Protein product: CASSPDRGGRDTQYF.

The rearrangement links TRBV7-8 to TRBJ1-5; the D gene is possibly TRBD1 (6 bases). Germline assignment: CDR1 SGHVS and CDR2 FQNEAQ. CDR3 size: 17 residues. V was clipped by 2 bases and J by 2 bases, with 16 bases between them. CDR3 sequence reads: CASSLLGGAQGNQPQHF. CDR3 sequence (DNA): TGTGCCAGCAGCTTATTGGGGGGGGCGCAAGGCAATCAGCCCCAGCATTTT.

The sample holds one count of this clone. The chain combines TRBV7-9 with TRBJ2-1; D is possibly TRBD1 (6 bases). Germline CDR1 is SEHNR and CDR2 is FQNEAQ (reference sequence). V was shortened by 1 base and J by 4 bases, with 23 bases between the two germline ends. The CDR3 covers 19 residues. The CDR3 is CASSLEGGRGILQYNEQFF. The CDR3 bases are TGTGCCAGCAGCTTAGAGGGCGGCAGGGGAATCCTACAGTACAATGAGCAGTTCTTC.

V is TRBV5-6 and J is TRBJ2-7; D perhaps matches TRBD2 (5 bases). CDR1 is SGHDT and CDR2 is YYEEEE in the germline V gene. V lost 4 bases, J lost 1 base, and 18 bases lay in between. CDR3 length: 16 residues. The CDR3 DNA reads as TGTGCCAGCAGCCGAGCCGGTCACCGCGGGTCCTACGAGCAGTACTTC. Its translation is CASSRAGHRGSYEQYF.

This chain uses TRBV5-4 with TRBJ1-1; possibly TRBD1 for D (6 bases). Germline V gene sequence: CDR1 SGHNT, CDR2 YYREEE (reference sequence). Trimming took off 4 bases at V and 0 bases at J, with 13 bases between the two ends. The CDR3 length is 15 residues. CDR3 loop: CASSPLAGVNTEAFF. The CDR3 region has the DNA TGTGCCAGCAGCCCCTTGGCAGGGGTGAACACTGAAGCTTTCTTT.

The CDR3, as DNA: TGTGCCAGTAGTACCCGACGGGATAGGAATGAGCAGTTCTTC. It translates to CASSTRRDRNEQFF. This sequence joins TRBV19 and TRBJ2-1, with D possibly TRBD2 on 5 matching bases. V was clipped by 4 bases and J by 7 bases, with 14 bases between them. Germline values: CDR1 LNHDA, CDR2 SQIVND (reference sequence). This CDR3 has 14 residues.